Below, 21 T cell receptor beta chains from the same sample are listed, as sequenced in a study of molecular identifiers for immune sequencing clone quantification. MiXCR, run by TCRdb on the PCR reads, gives a single entry per CDR3 protein. Among around 480,000 distinct CDR3 sequences listed, about a quarter were seen once. The sample taken for sequencing was naive CD8+ T cells from blood, with Jurkat cell RNA spiked in. Subset defined: FACS-sorted CD8+CD4-CCR7+CD45RA+ naive T cells. All receptors come from a human donor in good health. Some libraries in this study had Jurkat cell RNA spiked in.

The sample holds a few counts of this clonotype. This chain links TRBV20-1 with TRBJ2-5; the match to TRBD1 covers 8 bases. J was trimmed by 4 bases and V by 3 bases; bases with no gene match: 10. Germline-derived CDR1 and CDR2 are DFQATT and SNEGSKA (reference sequence). The CDR3 totals 15 residues. The CDR3: CSASFTPQGAETQYF. The CDR3 DNA is TGCAGTGCTAGTTTCACGCCCCAGGGGGCAGAGACCCAGTACTTC.

For this clonotype: It may be a read error: a sequence one base away is much more abundant. V and J are TRBV6-5 and TRBJ1-1; D is ambiguous. CDR1 is MNHEY and CDR2 is SVGAGI in the germline V gene. CDR3 size: 13 residues. CDR3 residues: CASSYDLNTEASF. CDR3 in DNA: TGTGCCAGCAGTTACGACTTGAACACTGAAGCTTCCTTT.

This clonotype came up a few times. V gene TRBV6-2 or TRBV6-3 combines with J gene TRBJ2-1; the match to TRBD2 covers 10 bases. The CDR3 length is 18 residues. Germline V lookup: CDR1 MNHEY, CDR2 SVGEGT. The trim removed 2 bases at V and 6 bases at J, leaving 13 bases unmatched. The CDR3 DNA is TGTGCCAGCAGTTACCCAGGTTCGGCGAGACTAGCGGGCAATGAGCAGTTCTTC. Its translation: CASSYPGSARLAGNEQFF.

This clonotype appeared a few times. This chain links TRBV6-1 with TRBJ2-7; D is possibly TRBD1 (6 bases). Trimming left V 8 bases short and J 0 bases short, with 14 bases between. This CDR3 contains 14 residues. Germline assignment: CDR1 MNHNS and CDR2 SASEGT. The CDR3 reads CASQETGSSYEQYF. The CDR3 coding sequence is TGTGCCAGCCAGGAGACAGGTTCCTCCTACGAGCAGTACTTC.

This clonotype was recorded at least ten times. The V gene is TRBV14, the J gene TRBJ1-4; no reliable D call. The germline V and J ends were trimmed by 0 bases and 8 bases, with 10 bases remaining between them. CDR1 SGHDN and CDR2 FVKESK come from the germline V gene. The CDR3 consists of 14 residues. CDR3 sequence: CASSQDGPVEKLFF. As DNA, the CDR3 is TGTGCCAGCAGCCAAGATGGGCCCGTCGAAAAACTGTTTTTT.

The chain has TRBV20-1 and TRBJ2-5; weak D call: TRBD2 (6 bases). V was trimmed by 2 bases and J by 2 bases, leaving 9 bases between them. Germline lookup yields CDR1 DFQATT and CDR2 SNEGSKA (reference sequence). There are 13 residues in the CDR3. CDR3 coding DNA: TGCAGTGCTAGATACGCGGGGCAAGAGACCCAGTACTTC. Protein product: CSARYAGQETQYF.

About this clonotype itself: A read error may be the cause here, since a much bigger clone is one base away. This chain connects TRBV13 to TRBJ2-3; no definite D call. Trimming left V 5 bases short and J 1 base short, with 16 bases between. The CDR3 runs to 16 residues. Germline CDR1 reads PRHDT; CDR2 reads FYEKMQ (reference sequence). The CDR3 is CASSTPSGPRTDTQYF. The CDR3 bases are TGTGCCAGCAGCACACCGAGTGGGCCCCGCACAGATACGCAGTATTTT.

V usage is TRBV25-1 and J usage is TRBJ2-1, with D possibly being TRBD1 (5 bases). Trimming removed 4 bases from V and 5 bases from J, with 9 bases in between. CDR3 length: 13 residues. The germline V gene encodes CDR1 MGHDK and CDR2 SYGVNS. The CDR3 coding sequence is TGTGCCAGCAGTGCCCGACAGAACAATGAGCAGTTCTTC. Protein: CASSARQNNEQFF.

This chain joins TRBV10-3 and TRBJ2-7; 9 nucleotides align to TRBD1. V was clipped by 0 bases and J by 3 bases; unmatched bases: 9. The germline V gene has CDR1 ENHRY and CDR2 SYGVKD. The CDR3 covers 17 residues. Written as DNA, the CDR3 is TGTGCCATCAGTGAGTCGACGCTAAGGACAGGGGTCTACGAGCAGTACTTC. Translation: CAISESTLRTGVYEQYF.

As for this clonotype: Given a much more abundant clone one base away, this may be a read error. The chain joins TRBV12-3 or TRBV12-4 to TRBJ2-5; tentatively, D is TRBD1 or TRBD2 (5 bases each). V was trimmed by 11 bases and J by 7 bases, leaving 17 bases between them. The CDR3 spans 12 residues. In DNA, the CDR3 is TGTGCCGGCACCGGGACGGCCGGGACCCAGTACTTC. This sequence encodes CAGTGTAGTQYF.

This clonotype was observed a few times. A much more abundant neighbour one base away suggests this may be a read error. The CDR3 end shows no conserved phenylalanine or tryptophan, and so a read error is likely. The V and J genes are TRBV13 and TRBJ2-7; 9 nucleotides agree with TRBD2. In germline, CDR1 is PRHDT, CDR2 FYEKMQ (reference sequence). V gave up 3 bases and J gave up 5 bases; unmatched junction bases: 5. This CDR3 has 14 residues. The CDR3 DNA is TGTGCCAGCAGCTTGGTAGCGGGGGCCCACGAGCAGTACCTC. This encodes CASSLVAGAHEQYL.

This clonotype was recorded at least ten times. The chain links TRBV5-6 to TRBJ1-1; weak D call: TRBD1 (5 bases). CDR3 length equals 13 residues. V was trimmed by 2 bases and J by 6 bases, leaving 11 bases between them. The germline gives CDR1 SGHDT, CDR2 YYEEEE. CDR3 DNA: TGTGCCAGCAGCTTAACAGGACCAGCTGAAGCTTTCTTT. This gives the protein CASSLTGPAEAFF.

This clonotype was picked up many times. This sequence joins TRBV27 and TRBJ1-5, with D possibly TRBD1 on 6 matching bases. V dropped 5 bases and J dropped 2 bases, with 10 bases sitting between them. Germline CDR1 reads MNHEY; CDR2 reads SMNVEV (reference sequence). The CDR3 sequence is 14 residues long. The CDR3 sequence: CASSPRTGNQPQHF. CDR3 DNA sequence: TGTGCCAGCAGTCCTCGGACAGGCAATCAGCCCCAGCATTTT.

On this clonotype itself: The junction departs from germline at one end; a sequencing error may be responsible. The chain uses TRBV7-2 and TRBJ2-3; D gene unclear. Germline-derived CDR1 and CDR2 are SGHTA and FQGNSA. The length of the CDR3 is 15 residues. The CDR3 region is CASSPGLSRTDTRYF. CDR3 in DNA: TGTGCCAGCAGCCCAGGCCTTTCCCGCACAGATACGCGGTATTTT.

This chain joins TRBV12-5 and TRBJ2-1, with TRBD2 matching over 11 bases. Germline V gene data show CDR1 as LGHNT and CDR2 as FRNRAP. This CDR3 is 16 amino acids long. J lost 8 bases, V lost 4 bases, and 10 bases had no gene match. Here the CDR3 reads CASGSGSGRGLDEQFF. The CDR3 DNA sequence: TGTGCTAGTGGTTCGGGTAGCGGGAGGGGTTTGGATGAGCAGTTCTTC.

This rearrangement joins TRBV11-2 to TRBJ1-1; a weak D match, TRBD1 (6 bases). The CDR3 spans 14 residues. Trimming stripped 6 bases from V and 4 bases from J, with 15 bases between. From germline, CDR1 is SGHAT and CDR2 FQNNGV. The CDR3 nucleotides are TGTGCCAGCAGTCCCTCCCACAGGGTCACTGAAGCTTTCTTT. This gives the protein CASSPSHRVTEAFF.

V and J are TRBV12-3 or TRBV12-4 and TRBJ1-1; TRBD1 matches 8 bases. The CDR3 runs to 14 residues. Trimming took 8 bases from V and 6 from J; bases not matched to a gene: 11. CDR3 loop: CASHGRDRGAEAFF. Written as DNA, the CDR3 is TGTGCCAGCCACGGGCGTGACAGGGGAGCTGAAGCTTTCTTT.

This clonotype occurred a few times. This chain links TRBV7-9 with TRBJ2-7; no clear D. CDR1 SEHNR and CDR2 FQNEAQ come from the germline V gene (reference sequence). This CDR3 has 16 amino acids. Trimming took off 4 bases at V and 3 bases at J, with 19 bases between the two ends. DNA for the CDR3: TGTGCCAGCAGCTCTTCGCCCCTGACACGAAACTACGAGCAGTACTTC. Protein product: CASSSSPLTRNYEQYF.

This clonotype was counted at least ten times. The chain has TRBV2 and TRBJ2-4; 10 bases are a match to TRBD2. The trim removed 10 bases at V and 7 bases at J, leaving 16 bases unmatched. The CDR3 contains 16 residues. Germline CDR1 is SNHLY and CDR2 is FYNNEI. DNA for the CDR3: TGTGCCACCTTCCTAGCGGGAGTTCGGGGTGCGAACATTCAGTACTTC. Its protein is CATFLAGVRGANIQYF. Based on the CDR3 plus reference TRBV2 and TRBJ2-4, the full variable domain is EPEVTQTPSHQVTQMGQEVILRCVPISNHLYFYWYRQILGQKVEFLVSFYNNEISEKSEIFDDQFSVERPDGSNFTLKIRSTKLEDSAMYFCATFLAGVRGANIQYFGAGTRLSVL.

This clonotype was observed at least ten times. The chain is built from TRBV5-6 and TRBJ2-7; no definite D call. Germline CDR1 SGHDT, CDR2 YYEEEE. The length of the CDR3 is 14 residues. Deletions cut 4 bases from V and 4 bases from J, with 15 bases between. In DNA form, the CDR3 reads TGTGCCAGCAGCCTCACTCCTCAAGAATACGAGCAGTACTTC. This codes for CASSLTPQEYEQYF.

The CDR3 here is CASSLGGQNEQYF. CDR3 DNA: TGTGCCAGCAGTTTGGGGGGGCAGAACGAGCAGTACTTC. The rearrangement uses TRBV11-3 and TRBJ2-7, with a weak D call TRBD2 (7 bases). Trimming left V 6 bases short and J 5 bases short, with 14 bases between. This CDR3 has 13 amino acids. CDR1 is SGHNT, CDR2 YENEEA, per germline.